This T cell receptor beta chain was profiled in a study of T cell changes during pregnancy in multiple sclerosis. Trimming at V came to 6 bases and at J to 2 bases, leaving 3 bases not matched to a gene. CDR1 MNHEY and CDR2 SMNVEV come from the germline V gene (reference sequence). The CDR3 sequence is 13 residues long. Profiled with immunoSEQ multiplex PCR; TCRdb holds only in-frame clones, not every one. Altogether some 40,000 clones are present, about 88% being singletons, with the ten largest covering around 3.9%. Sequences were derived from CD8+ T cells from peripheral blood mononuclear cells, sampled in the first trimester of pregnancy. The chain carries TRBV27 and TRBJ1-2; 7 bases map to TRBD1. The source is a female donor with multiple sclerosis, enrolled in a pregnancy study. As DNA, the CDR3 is TGTGCCAGCAGGACAGGGATAAACTATGGCTACACCTTC. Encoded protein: CASRTGINYGYTF.